Listed here are 21 T cell receptor beta chains from one sample, sequenced in a study of shared clonotypes between healthy human individuals. TCRdb's table, derived via immunoSEQ multiplex PCR, lists solely in-frame clones and lacks some. The table shows 2.3 million or so clones, with 85% to 95% occurring only once. The sample consisted of naive CD4+ T cells from PBMCs. Noted subset: CD45RA+ positively selected. The receptor source for this set is a man between 18 and 29 years old in good health. Some clones in this sample may be carry-over from other donors' samples.

The rearrangement joins TRBV12-5 to TRBJ2-5; D call uncertain. The V gene lost 1 base and the J gene lost 7 bases, with 4 bases spanning the gap. Germline values: CDR1 LGHNT, CDR2 FRNRAP. This CDR3 is built from 11 residues. For the CDR3, the DNA is TGTGCTAGTGGTTTGGAGGGGACCCAGTACTTC. Translation gives CASGLEGTQYF.

The V and J genes are TRBV15 and TRBJ1-2; weak D call: TRBD1 (5 bases). The ends were cut back, 8 bases at V and 5 bases at J, with 15 bases in the middle. The CDR3 is made up of 13 amino acids. The germline V gene encodes CDR1 LNHNV and CDR2 YYDKDF (reference sequence). As DNA, the CDR3 is TGTGCCACCGGTGGGGGAAATCAGTATGGCTACACCTTC. Translation gives CATGGGNQYGYTF. The whole variable domain, filled in from reference TRBV15 and TRBJ1-2, reads DAMVIQNPRYQVTQFGKPVTLSCSQTLNHNVMYWYQQKSSQAPKLLFHYYDKDFNNEADTPDNFQSRRPNTSFCFLDIRSPGLGDTAMYLCATGGGNQYGYTFGSGTRLTVV.

J is TRBJ2-5 and V is TRBV7-3; 7 bases map to TRBD2. V trimming: 5 bases; J trimming: 3 bases; junction bases outside the gene matches: 3. This CDR3 has 13 residues. CDR1 is SGHTA and CDR2 is FQGTGA in the germline V gene. DNA of the CDR3: TGTGCCAGCAGCCGCGGGAGTAAAGAGACCCAGTACTTC. It is translated as CASSRGSKETQYF.

The CDR3 DNA reads as TGTGCCAGCAGTTTACTAGTGGGACTGAGCTCCTACAATGAGCAGTTCTTC. Its protein is CASSLLVGLSSYNEQFF. The chain uses TRBV28 and TRBJ2-1, with a weak D call TRBD2 (6 bases). Germline CDR1 and CDR2: MDHEN and SYDVKM. The CDR3 runs 17 residues. Trimming pared 2 bases from V and 0 bases from J, leaving 14 bases between.

The chain is built from TRBV19 and TRBJ1-1; a weak D match, TRBD1 (6 bases). Trimming cost V 6 bases and J 0 bases, with 17 bases left between them. The CDR3 totals 16 residues. Germline-derived CDR1 and CDR2 are LNHDA and SQIVND (reference sequence). The CDR3 sequence is CASSLGGPIVNTEAFF. For the CDR3, the DNA is TGTGCCAGTAGCCTGGGGGGCCCCATAGTGAACACTGAAGCTTTCTTT.

CDR3 sequence reads: CASSPAGFSSYNEQFF. CDR3 bases: TGTGCCAGCAGTCCTGCTGGGTTTTCCTCCTACAATGAGCAGTTCTTC. The gene calls are TRBV28 and TRBJ2-1, with unresolved D. The CDR3 runs to 16 residues. CDR1 and CDR2 from the germline V gene are MDHEN and SYDVKM. V was trimmed by 5 bases and J by 0 bases, leaving 14 bases between them.

The chain recombines TRBV10-3 with TRBJ1-3; no clear D gene. Between the trimmed V and J ends, which lost 8 bases and 0 bases, there was a span of 17 bases. The CDR3 contains 16 residues. The germline CDR1 and CDR2 sequences are ENHRY and SYGVKD. Here the CDR3 reads CAIAPSKSSSGNTIYF. The DNA for the CDR3 is TGTGCCATCGCGCCATCAAAGTCTAGCTCTGGAAACACCATATATTTT.

Comments on this clone: Other DNA sequences of this sample code for an identical CDR3. The genes are TRBV9 and TRBJ2-1, with D possibly being TRBD2 (6 bases). Trimming cost V 2 bases and J 4 bases, with 7 bases left between them. The CDR3 spans 13 residues. The germline V gene encodes CDR1 SGDLS and CDR2 YYNGEE. The chain's CDR3 is CASSVAGYNEQFF. The CDR3 region has the DNA TGTGCCAGCAGCGTGGCGGGGTACAATGAGCAGTTCTTC.

The chain recombines TRBV5-1 with TRBJ2-3; D is ambiguous. Germline lookup yields CDR1 SGHRS and CDR2 YFSETQ. V shed 7 bases and J shed 0 bases, with 9 bases lying between them. The CDR3 has 13 residues. This chain's CDR3 is CASHRSSTDTQYF. CDR3 DNA sequence: TGCGCCAGCCACCGTAGTAGCACAGATACGCAGTATTTT.

Remarks on this clone: This sample also contains other DNA sequences that code for the same CDR3. As DNA, the CDR3 is TGTGCCAGCAGAGACGGCTACGAGCAGTACTTC. Its translation: CASRDGYEQYF. The rearrangement uses TRBV2 and TRBJ2-7; D is unresolved. V lost 6 bases, J lost 3 bases, and 6 bases lay in between. CDR1 SNHLY and CDR2 FYNNEI come from the germline V gene. The CDR3 has 11 residues.

The chain carries TRBV15 and TRBJ1-2, with D unclear. The germline gives CDR1 LNHNV, CDR2 YYDKDF (reference sequence). This CDR3 has 15 residues. Trimming stripped 3 bases from V and 1 base from J, with 12 bases between. In DNA form, the CDR3 reads TGTGCCACCAGCAGGGAATACGGCCTTAACTATGGCTACACCTTC. Protein product: CATSREYGLNYGYTF.

The chain carries TRBV27 and TRBJ2-1; possibly TRBD2 for D (5 bases). The CDR3 length is 14 residues. The germline V gene encodes CDR1 MNHEY and CDR2 SMNVEV (reference sequence). The ends were cut back, 6 bases at V and 9 bases at J, with 18 bases in the middle. CDR3 in amino acids: CASSLRSGTSEQFF. The CDR3 bases are TGTGCCAGCAGCCTTAGGAGCGGAACGAGTGAGCAGTTCTTC.

The chain combines TRBV10-1 with TRBJ2-1; D is unresolved. The V end was cut by 7 bases, the J end by 2 bases, with 12 bases between. The germline V gene encodes CDR1 WNHNN and CDR2 SYGVQD (reference sequence). This CDR3 spans 14 amino acids. CDR3 protein: CASTRHYTYNEQFF. The CDR3 bases are TGCGCCAGCACACGGCATTACACCTACAATGAGCAGTTCTTC.

The chain recombines TRBV29-1 with TRBJ2-5; TRBD2 agrees at 8 bases. CDR3 length: 12 amino acids. Germline V CDR1 and CDR2: SQVTM, ANQGSEA. V trimming: 5 bases; J trimming: 4 bases; junction bases outside the gene matches: 3. The CDR3 DNA is TGCAGCGTTAGACTAGCGTCAGAGACCCAGTACTTC. Its translation is CSVRLASETQYF.

This clone was recorded a few times. The chain is built from TRBV28 and TRBJ1-1, with unresolved D. The V gene lost 2 bases and the J gene lost 10 bases, with 14 bases spanning the gap. The CDR3 loop spans 13 amino acids. CDR1 and CDR2 (germline): MDHEN, SYDVKM. Here the CDR3 DNA reads TGTGCCAGCAGTTTACGGCACCCAACGGGAGCTTTCTTT. It yields the protein CASSLRHPTGAFF.

This rearrangement joins TRBV11-1 to TRBJ1-1, with no clear D. The CDR3 consists of 14 residues. CDR1 and CDR2 (germline): SGHAT, FQDESV (reference sequence). V lost 2 bases and J lost 0, with 7 bases in between. In DNA form, the CDR3 reads TGTGCCAGCAGCTTAATGGTAGTGAACACTGAAGCTTTCTTT. This codes for CASSLMVVNTEAFF.

The chain carries TRBV28 and TRBJ1-5; D might be TRBD1 (5 bases). The CDR3 is 18 residues long. CDR1 and CDR2 (germline): MDHEN, SYDVKM. Trimming removed 8 bases from V and 2 bases from J, with 25 bases in between. CDR3 nucleotides: TGTGCCAGCGGACACTCACCGACTCAGGTCCTTGGCAATCAGCCCCAGCATTTT. It specifies CASGHSPTQVLGNQPQHF.

This chain connects TRBV18 to TRBJ2-2; perhaps TRBD1 as D (6 bases). CDR1 KGHSH and CDR2 LQKENI come from the germline V gene. Trimming left V 4 bases short and J 6 bases short, with 9 bases between. This CDR3 is built from 13 residues. This chain's CDR3 is CASSLTGPGELFF. The CDR3 coding sequence is TGTGCCAGCTCACTCACAGGGCCCGGGGAGCTGTTTTTT. Supplemented by reference TRBV18 and TRBJ2-2, the full variable domain reads NAGVMQNPRHLVRRRGQEARLRCSPMKGHSHVYWYRQLPEEGLKFMVYLQKENIIDESGMPKERFSAEFPKEGPSILRIQQVVRGDSAAYFCASSLTGPGELFFGEGSRLTVL.

V and J are TRBV9 and TRBJ2-1; weak D call: TRBD2 (5 bases). Germline CDR1 is SGDLS and CDR2 is YYNGEE. The CDR3 sequence is 14 residues long. V dropped 1 base and J dropped 6 bases, with 11 bases sitting between them. CDR3 sequence (DNA): TGTGCCAGCAGCGTAAGGACTTATTCCAATGAGCAGTTCTTC. Amino acid sequence: CASSVRTYSNEQFF.

The gene calls are TRBV7-9 and TRBJ1-2, with no clear D. The CDR3 spans 12 residues. Trimming took 5 bases from V and 8 from J, leaving 12 bases between them. Germline V gene data show CDR1 as SEHNR and CDR2 as FQNEAQ (reference sequence). The CDR3, as DNA: TGTGCCAGCAGCCCCGAGCCGGGGGGCTACACCTTC. This encodes CASSPEPGGYTF.

The chain has TRBV19 and TRBJ1-4; the match to TRBD1 covers 10 bases. This CDR3 has 13 amino acids. The germline V gene encodes CDR1 LNHDA and CDR2 SQIVND (reference sequence). V lost 6 bases to trimming and J lost 10 bases; unmatched junction nucleotides: 5. The CDR3 protein is CASSPTGGGKLFF. The CDR3 DNA is TGTGCCAGTAGCCCGACAGGGGGCGGAAAACTGTTTTTT.